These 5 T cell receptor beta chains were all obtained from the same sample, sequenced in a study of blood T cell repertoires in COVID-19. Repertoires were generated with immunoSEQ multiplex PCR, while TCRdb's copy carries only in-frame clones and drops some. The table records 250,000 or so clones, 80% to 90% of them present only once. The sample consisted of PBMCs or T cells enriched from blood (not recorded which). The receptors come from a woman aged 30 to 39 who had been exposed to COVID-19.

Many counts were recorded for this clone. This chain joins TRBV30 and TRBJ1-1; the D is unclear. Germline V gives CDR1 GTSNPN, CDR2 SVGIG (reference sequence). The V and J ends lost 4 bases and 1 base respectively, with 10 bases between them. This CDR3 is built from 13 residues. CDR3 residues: CAWKTTRNTEAFF. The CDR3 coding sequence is TGTGCCTGGAAAACTACGAGGAACACTGAAGCTTTCTTT.

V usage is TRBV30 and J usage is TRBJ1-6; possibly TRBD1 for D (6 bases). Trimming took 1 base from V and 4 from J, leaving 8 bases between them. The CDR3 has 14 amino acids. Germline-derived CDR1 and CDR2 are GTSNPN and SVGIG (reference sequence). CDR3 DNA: TGTGCCTGGAGTGGGACAGTTTATAATTCACCCCTCCACTTT. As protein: CAWSGTVYNSPLHF.

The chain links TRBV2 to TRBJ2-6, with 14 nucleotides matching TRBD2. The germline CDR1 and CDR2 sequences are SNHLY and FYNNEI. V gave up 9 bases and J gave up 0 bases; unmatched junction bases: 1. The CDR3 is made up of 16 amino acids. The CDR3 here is CARGTSGGSGANVLTF. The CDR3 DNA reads TGTGCCAGAGGGACTAGCGGGGGCTCTGGGGCCAACGTCCTGACTTTC.

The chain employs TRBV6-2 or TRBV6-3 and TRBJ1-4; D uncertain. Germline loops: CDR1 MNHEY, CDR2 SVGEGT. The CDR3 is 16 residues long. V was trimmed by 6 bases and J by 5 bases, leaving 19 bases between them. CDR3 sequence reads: CASSRTPTPTNEKLFF. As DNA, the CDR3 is TGTGCCAGCAGCCGCACGCCGACACCGACGAATGAAAAACTGTTTTTT.

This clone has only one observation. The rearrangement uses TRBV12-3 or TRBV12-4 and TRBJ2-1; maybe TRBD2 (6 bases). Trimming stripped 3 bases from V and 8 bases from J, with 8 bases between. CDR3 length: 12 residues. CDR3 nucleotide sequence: TGTGCCAGCAGTTTTCGGGACTATGAGCAGTTCTTC. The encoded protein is CASSFRDYEQFF.